These 5 T cell receptor beta chains originate from one sample sequenced in a study of Ad26.COV2.S vaccination and SARS-CoV-2 variants. Sequenced by immunoSEQ multiplex PCR; TCRdb stores in-frame clones only, minus some. The table shows 380,000 or so clones, with 88% occurring only once. Treatment meaning: some 20 received Ad26.COV2.S at low or high dose, single or two shots; several received placebo; per-sample allocation not given. Repertoires come from day 63 after the first vaccine or placebo injection. The sequencing used peripheral blood, collected in a trial of Ad26.COV2.S vaccine versus placebo. The receptors come from a person aged 18 to 59 who received the Ad26.COV2.S COVID-19 vaccine or a placebo.

DNA for the CDR3: TGTGCCAGCAGCTTAGATGGGGATACGCAGTATTTT. Its protein is CASSLDGDTQYF. The chain couples TRBV11-2 to TRBJ2-3; unclear D gene. This CDR3 comprises 12 residues. From germline, CDR1 is SGHAT and CDR2 FQNNGV. Trimming left V 0 bases short and J 6 bases short, with 4 bases between.

Remarks on this clone: The same CDR3 also results from other DNA sequences found in this sample. The gene calls are TRBV5-1 and TRBJ1-1; D unresolved. The V end lost 3 bases, the J end lost 1 base, and 7 bases lay between the germline ends. This CDR3 is 13 amino acids long. Germline assignment: CDR1 SGHRS and CDR2 YFSETQ. For the CDR3, the DNA is TGCGCCAGCAGCTGGGGAGGGAACACTGAAGCTTTCTTT. Its translation: CASSWGGNTEAFF.

The CDR3 DNA is TGTGCCAGCAGTTACTCGGACGGGTACAATGAGCAGTTCTTC. Residues: CASSYSDGYNEQFF. This sequence joins TRBV6-5 and TRBJ2-1; D unresolved. Germline CDR1 MNHEY, CDR2 SVGAGI. The length of the CDR3 is 14 residues. Trimming left V 0 bases short and J 4 bases short, with 7 bases between.

The chain links TRBV7-3 to TRBJ2-2; 8 bases match TRBD1. This CDR3 has 15 residues. The junction had 11 bases not matched to a gene; V was cut back by 5 bases and J by 9 bases. CDR1 is SGHTA and CDR2 is FQGTGA in the germline V gene. The CDR3 DNA is TGTGCCAGCAGCCGAACAGGGGGTTCAGAGTGGGAGCTGTTTTTT. As protein: CASSRTGGSEWELFF. Variable domain in full (rest from reference TRBV7-3 and TRBJ2-2): GAGVSQTPSNKVTEKGKYVELRCDPISGHTALYWYRQSLGQGPEFLIYFQGTGAADDSGLPNDRFFAVRPEGSVSTLKIQRTERGDSAVYLCASSRTGGSEWELFFGEGSRLTVL.

The chain couples TRBV7-9 to TRBJ2-7, with D tentatively TRBD2 (6 bases). The germline CDR1 and CDR2 sequences are SEHNR and FQNEAQ (reference sequence). This CDR3 contains 16 residues. Between the trimmed V and J ends, which lost 4 bases and 1 base, there was a span of 17 bases. The chain's CDR3 is CASSSSGRGSSYEQYF. The CDR3 DNA follows: TGTGCCAGCAGCTCAAGCGGGCGGGGATCGTCCTACGAGCAGTACTTC.